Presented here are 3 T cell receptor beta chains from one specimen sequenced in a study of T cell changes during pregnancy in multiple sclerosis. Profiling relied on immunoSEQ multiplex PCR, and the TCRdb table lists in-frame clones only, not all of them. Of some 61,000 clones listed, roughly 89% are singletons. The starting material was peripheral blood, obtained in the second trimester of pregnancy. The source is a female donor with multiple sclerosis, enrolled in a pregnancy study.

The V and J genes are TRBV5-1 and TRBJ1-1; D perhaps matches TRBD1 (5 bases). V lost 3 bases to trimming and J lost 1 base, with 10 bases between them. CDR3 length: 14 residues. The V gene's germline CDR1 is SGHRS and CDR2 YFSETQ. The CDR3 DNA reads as TGCGCCAGCAGCTCGACAGTTCAGAACACTGAAGCTTTCTTT. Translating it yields CASSSTVQNTEAFF.

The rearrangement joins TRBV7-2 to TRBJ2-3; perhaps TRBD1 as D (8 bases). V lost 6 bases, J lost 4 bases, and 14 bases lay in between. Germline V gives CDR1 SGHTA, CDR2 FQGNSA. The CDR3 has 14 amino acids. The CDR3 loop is CASRPQGGADTQYF. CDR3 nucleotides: TGTGCCAGCAGGCCACAGGGGGGGGCAGATACGCAGTATTTT.

The DNA for the CDR3 is TGTGCCAGCAGCTTAGGTCCCATCGGGTTGAGCTCCTACGAGCAGTACTTC. It translates to CASSLGPIGLSSYEQYF. The chain recombines TRBV11-2 with TRBJ2-7; D call uncertain. The CDR3 totals 17 residues. From germline, CDR1 is SGHAT and CDR2 FQNNGV. V was pared by 1 base and J by 0 bases, with 16 bases between.